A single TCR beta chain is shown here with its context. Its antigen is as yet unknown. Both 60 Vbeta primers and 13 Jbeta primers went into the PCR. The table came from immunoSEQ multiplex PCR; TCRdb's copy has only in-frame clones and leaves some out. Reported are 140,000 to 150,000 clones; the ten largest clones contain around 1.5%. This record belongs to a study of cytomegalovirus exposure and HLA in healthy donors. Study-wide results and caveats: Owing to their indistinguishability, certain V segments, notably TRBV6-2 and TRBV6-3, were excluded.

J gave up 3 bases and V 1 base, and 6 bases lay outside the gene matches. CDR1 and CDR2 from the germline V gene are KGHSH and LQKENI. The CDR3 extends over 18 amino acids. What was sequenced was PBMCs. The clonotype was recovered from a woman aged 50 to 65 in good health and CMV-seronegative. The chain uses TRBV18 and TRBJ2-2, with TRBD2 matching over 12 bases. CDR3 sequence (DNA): TGTGCCAGCTCACCACGGCTAGCGGGGGGGCCGGACACCGGGGAGCTGTTTTTT. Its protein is CASSPRLAGGPDTGELFF. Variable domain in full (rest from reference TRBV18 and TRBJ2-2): NAGVMQNPRHLVRRRGQEARLRCSPMKGHSHVYWYRQLPEEGLKFMVYLQKENIIDESGMPKERFSAEFPKEGPSILRIQQVVRGDSAAYFCASSPRLAGGPDTGELFFGEGSRLTVL.